The text below deals with one TCR beta chain. The data belong to a study of T-cell reconstitution after alpha-beta-depleted transplantation in children. After removal of 6 bases from V and 8 bases from J, the junction contained 18 bases not matched to a gene. This CDR3 has 16 residues. The germline CDR1 and CDR2 sequences are SGHTA and FQGNSA. TCRbeta library construction was performed incorporating unique molecular identifiers. TCRdb re-analysed the PCR reads in MiXCR, keeping a single row per CDR3 protein. The table lists over 200,000 distinct CDR3 sequences, around 9.6% of them singletons, with 5% to 7% in the top ten.

The clonotype comes from a human donor who donated a stem cell graft to a child with acute lymphoblastic leukemia. The V gene is TRBV7-2, the J gene TRBJ1-2, with 7 bases lining up with TRBD1. The source material was PBMCs from the stem cell graft donor, sampled from the stem cell graft. Here the CDR3 reads CASSYQTGRADGGYTF. CDR3 coding DNA: TGTGCCAGCAGTTATCAGACAGGGCGGGCCGATGGAGGCTACACCTTC. Supplemented by reference TRBV7-2 and TRBJ1-2, the full variable domain reads GAGVSQSPSNKVTEKGKDVELRCDPISGHTALYWYRQSLGQGLEFLIYFQGNSAPDKSGLPSDRFSAERTGGSVSTLTIQRTQQEDSAVYLCASSYQTGRADGGYTFGSGTRLTVV.